This TCR beta chain was profiled in a study of early T cells in non-severe SARS-CoV-2 infection. On the study more broadly: Whole-blood bulk RNA, unsorted, was sequenced, and chains were unpaired.

This clonotype was observed at least ten times. Its antigen remains unknown. Germline CDR1 SQVTM, CDR2 ANQGSEA. The ends were cut back, 4 bases at V and 3 bases at J, with 6 bases in the middle. The CDR3 runs to 11 residues. Study findings and constraints: There was a bias toward anti-spike CD8 responses in VDJdb matching, which missed private and CD4 specificities.

Individual cDNA molecules carried attached unique molecular identifiers. TCRdb passed the 5' RACE reads through MiXCR, listing each CDR3 protein once. There are tens of thousands of distinct CDR3 sequences in the sample; over 12% occur only once, and 0.58% lies in the top ten. This TCR was sampled from an adult who was a healthcare worker with PCR-confirmed SARS-CoV-2 infection or an uninfected control (not recorded which). The sequencing input was whole blood. The gene calls are TRBV29-1 and TRBJ2-5; D gene unclear. The CDR3 region is CSVATEETQYF. CDR3 in DNA: TGCAGCGTTGCAACAGAAGAGACCCAGTACTTC. Supplemented by reference TRBV29-1 and TRBJ2-5, the full variable domain reads SAVISQKPSRDICQRGTSLTIQCQVDSQVTMMFWYRQQPGQSLTLIATANQGSEATYESGFVIDKFPISRPNLTFSTLTVSNMSPEDSSIYLCSVATEETQYFGPGTRLLVL.